What follows describes a single TCR beta chain. The sample belongs to a study of control samples from healthy donors and cancer patients. The germline CDR1 and CDR2 sequences are SGHAT and FQNNGV. Trimming took off 2 bases at V and 5 bases at J, with 16 bases between the two ends. This CDR3 is 17 amino acids long. The data were produced by immunoSEQ multiplex PCR, yet TCRdb's version contains in-frame clones alone and is incomplete. The repertoire holds fewer than 200,000 clones, with roughly 95% as singletons. The chain combines TRBV11-2 with TRBJ1-6; D is ambiguous. Input material: blood. The receptor was derived from a woman between 55 and 75 years old in good health. The CDR3 DNA sequence: TGTGCCAGCAGCTTAAGAATGGAGCCGGGGAATAATTCACCCCTCCACTTT. Amino acid sequence: CASSLRMEPGNNSPLHF.